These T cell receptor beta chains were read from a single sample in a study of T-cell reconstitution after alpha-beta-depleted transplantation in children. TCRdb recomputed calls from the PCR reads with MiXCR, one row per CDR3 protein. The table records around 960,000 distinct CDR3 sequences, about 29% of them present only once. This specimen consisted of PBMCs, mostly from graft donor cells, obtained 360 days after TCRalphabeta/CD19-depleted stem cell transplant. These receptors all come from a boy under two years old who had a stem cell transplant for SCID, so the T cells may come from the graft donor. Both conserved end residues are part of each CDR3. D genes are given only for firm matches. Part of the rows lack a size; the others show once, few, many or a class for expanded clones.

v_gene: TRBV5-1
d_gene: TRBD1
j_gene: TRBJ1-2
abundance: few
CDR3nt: TGCGCCAGCAGCTTCCTCCTGACAGGGAACAATGGCTACACCTTC
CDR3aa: CASSFLLTGNNGYTF

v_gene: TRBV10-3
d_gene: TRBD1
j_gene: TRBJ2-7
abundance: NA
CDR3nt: TGTGCCATCAGTACAGGGGGCCCTTACTCCTACGAGCAGTACTTC
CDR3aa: CAISTGGPYSYEQYF

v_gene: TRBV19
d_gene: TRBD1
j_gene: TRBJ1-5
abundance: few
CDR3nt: TGTGCCAGTAGCCACCTAGACAGGGGCGGCAATCAGCCCCAGCATTTT
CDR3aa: CASSHLDRGGNQPQHF

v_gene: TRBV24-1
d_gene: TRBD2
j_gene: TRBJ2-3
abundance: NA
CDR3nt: TGTGCCACCAGTTCCTTTAGCGGGGGGCGCACAGATACGCAGTATTTT
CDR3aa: CATSSFSGGRTDTQYF

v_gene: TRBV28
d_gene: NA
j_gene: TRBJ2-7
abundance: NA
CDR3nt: TGTGCCAGCGCGCCCCAGGCAGTTAGCTCCTACGAGCAGTACTTC
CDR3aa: CASAPQAVSSYEQYF

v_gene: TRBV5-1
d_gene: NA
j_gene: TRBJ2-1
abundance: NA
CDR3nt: TGCGCCAGCAGCTTGGACCCAGGGGGGATCTACAATGAGCAGTTCTTC
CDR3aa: CASSLDPGGIYNEQFF

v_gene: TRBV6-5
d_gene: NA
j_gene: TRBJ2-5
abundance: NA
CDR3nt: TGTGCCAGCAGTTACGGCCAGGTCAAGAAGACCCAGTACTTC
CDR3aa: CASSYGQVKKTQYF

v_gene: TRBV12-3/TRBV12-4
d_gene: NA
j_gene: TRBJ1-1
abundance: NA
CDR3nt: TGTGCCAGCAGCATCCCCCTAGGGAACACTGAAGCTTTCTTT
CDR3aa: CASSIPLGNTEAFF

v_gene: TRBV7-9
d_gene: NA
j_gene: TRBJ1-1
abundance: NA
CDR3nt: TGTGCCAGCAGCTTCAGGAGGGACACTGAAGCTTTCTTT
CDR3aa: CASSFRRDTEAFF

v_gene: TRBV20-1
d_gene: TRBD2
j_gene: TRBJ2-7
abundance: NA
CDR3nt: TGCAGTGCTAGAGAACCGGGACTAGCAACTTACGAGCAGTACTTC
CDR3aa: CSAREPGLATYEQYF

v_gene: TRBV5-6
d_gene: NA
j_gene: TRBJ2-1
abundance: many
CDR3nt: TGTGCCAGCAGTTTAGTCGGGTACAATGAGCAGTTCTTC
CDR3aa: CASSLVGYNEQFF

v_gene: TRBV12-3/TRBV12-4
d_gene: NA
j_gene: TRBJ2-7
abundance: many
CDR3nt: TGTGCCAGCAGTTTAATCTACGAGCAGTACTTC
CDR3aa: CASSLIYEQYF

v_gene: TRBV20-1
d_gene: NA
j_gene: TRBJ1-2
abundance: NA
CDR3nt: TGCAGTGCTAGAGATAGAAGTGACTATGGCTACACCTTC
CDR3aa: CSARDRSDYGYTF

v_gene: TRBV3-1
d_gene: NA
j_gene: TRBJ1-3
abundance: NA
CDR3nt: TGTGCCAGCAGGCACACATGGAGACAGGCTCGAAGTACGCACACCATATATTTT
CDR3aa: CASRHTWRQARSTHTIYF

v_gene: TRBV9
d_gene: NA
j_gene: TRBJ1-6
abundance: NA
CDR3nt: TGTGCCAGCAGCGCCCGGACCGAGAATTCACCCCTCCACTTT
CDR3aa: CASSARTENSPLHF